This T cell receptor beta chain came from a study of T cell repertoires in cytomegalovirus infection. Overall study findings and caveats: CMV-specific TCR beta clonotypes restricted by HLA-C were the ones dominating the ex vivo response. Summed frequency of public TCR beta families distinguished CMV carriers with the relevant HLA.

CDR1 and CDR2 from the germline V gene are LGHDT and YNNKEL (reference sequence). V was shortened by 3 bases and J by 4 bases, with 7 bases between the two germline ends. The CDR3 loop spans 13 amino acids. TCRdb used MiXCR to reprocess the reads, holding one entry per CDR3 protein. The top ten hold less than 3.5% of the sample, which has 200,000 or so distinct CDR3 sequences, roughly a fifth seen once. This clonotype appeared a few times. Its antigen is not identified. Input material: PBMCs. The sequence was collected from a human donor in good health (CMV status not recorded). Some clones in this sample may be carry-over from other donors' samples. The rearrangement joins TRBV3-1 to TRBJ1-5, with D tentatively TRBD1 (5 bases). The DNA of the CDR3 is TGTGCCAGCAGCCAGGGGGGAAATCAGCCCCAGCATTTT. This encodes CASSQGGNQPQHF.